These T cell receptor beta chains were read from a single sample in a study of blood T cell repertoires in COVID-19. The protocol was immunoSEQ multiplex PCR, while the TCRdb copy is restricted to in-frame clones and leaves out a portion. The sample records 220,000 or so clones, approximately 90% being singletons. The sample comprised peripheral blood. All receptors come from a man in his sixties with COVID-19, enrolled during active disease. Each CDR3 is given with its conserved first and last residue. A D gene is named only where the DNA matches it firmly. Only part of the rows carry a size: once, few, many, or a class if the clone is expanded.

clone size: .
J gene: TRBJ1-6
D gene: .
V gene: TRBV5-5
CDR3 protein: CASSLIGANSPLHF
CDR3 DNA: TGTGCCAGCAGCTTAATAGGGGCAAATTCACCCCTCCACTTT

clone size: .
J gene: TRBJ1-3
D gene: .
V gene: TRBV10-2
CDR3 protein: CASSEGDIFGNTIYF
CDR3 DNA: TGCGCCAGCAGTGAAGGGGACATTTTCGGAAACACCATATATTTT

clone size: .
J gene: TRBJ1-1
D gene: TRBD1
V gene: TRBV7-8
CDR3 protein: CASSLLTGGTEAFF
CDR3 DNA: TGTGCCAGCAGCTTATTGACAGGGGGCACTGAAGCTTTCTTT

clone size: .
J gene: TRBJ1-1
D gene: TRBD1
V gene: TRBV28
CDR3 protein: CASSRLQQGAQAEAFF
CDR3 DNA: TGTGCCAGCAGTCGACTCCAACAGGGGGCGCAGGCTGAAGCTTTCTTT

clone size: .
J gene: TRBJ1-1
D gene: TRBD1
V gene: TRBV11-2
CDR3 protein: CASSLGQANTEAFF
CDR3 DNA: TGTGCCAGCAGCTTGGGACAGGCGAACACTGAAGCTTTCTTT

clone size: once
J gene: TRBJ2-2
D gene: .
V gene: TRBV6-5
CDR3 protein: CASRTASNTGELFF
CDR3 DNA: TGTGCCAGCAGGACAGCCTCGAACACCGGGGAGCTGTTTTTT

clone size: .
J gene: TRBJ1-4
D gene: TRBD1
V gene: TRBV7-2
CDR3 protein: CASSLALGQRNEKLFF
CDR3 DNA: TGTGCCAGCAGCTTAGCTTTGGGACAGAGGAATGAAAAACTGTTTTTT

clone size: .
J gene: TRBJ2-1
D gene: .
V gene: TRBV29-1
CDR3 protein: CSARGGSYNEQFF
CDR3 DNA: TGCAGCGCCAGAGGGGGTTCCTACAATGAGCAGTTCTTC

clone size: .
J gene: TRBJ2-2
D gene: TRBD2
V gene: TRBV4-3
CDR3 protein: CASSQELLAGGSGELFF
CDR3 DNA: TGCGCCAGCAGCCAAGAGTTACTAGCGGGAGGGAGTGGGGAGCTGTTTTTT

clone size: .
J gene: TRBJ1-2
D gene: TRBD1
V gene: TRBV29-1
CDR3 protein: CSVHLQGAGGYTF
CDR3 DNA: TGCAGTGTACATCTACAGGGGGCTGGTGGCTACACCTTC

clone size: .
J gene: TRBJ2-7
D gene: TRBD1
V gene: TRBV6-5
CDR3 protein: CASSPDRATYEQYF
CDR3 DNA: TGTGCCAGCAGTCCCGACAGGGCCACCTACGAGCAGTACTTC

clone size: .
J gene: TRBJ2-1
D gene: .
V gene: TRBV4-1
CDR3 protein: CASSQGQAFSDEQFF
CDR3 DNA: TGCGCCAGCAGCCAAGGACAGGCTTTCAGCGATGAGCAGTTCTTC

clone size: .
J gene: TRBJ1-5
D gene: TRBD1
V gene: TRBV3-1/TRBV3-2
CDR3 protein: CASSQSDRGAAQPQHF
CDR3 DNA: TGTGCCAGCAGCCAGTCGGACAGGGGGGCCGCTCAGCCCCAGCATTTT

clone size: .
J gene: TRBJ1-2
D gene: TRBD1
V gene: TRBV7-2
CDR3 protein: CASSTGGGASYGYTF
CDR3 DNA: TGTGCCAGCAGTACGGGAGGGGGCGCAAGCTATGGCTACACCTTC

clone size: few
J gene: TRBJ1-2
D gene: TRBD1
V gene: TRBV5-6
CDR3 protein: CASSWNNRDSRTNYGYTF
CDR3 DNA: TGTGCCAGCAGCTGGAACAACCGGGACAGCCGAACTAACTATGGCTACACCTTC